The entry below describes one TCR beta chain. Antigen: not known. Treatment indicated: oral pan-JAK inhibitor, 5-10 mg twice daily. Sequencing templates came from extracted RNA that was reverse transcribed into cDNA. The table came from immunoSEQ multiplex PCR; TCRdb's copy has only in-frame clones and leaves some out. The sample shows around 100,000 clones, 85% to 90% of them seen only once. CDR3 length: 12 amino acids. CDR1 is SEHNR and CDR2 is FQNEAQ in the germline V gene (reference sequence). Deletions cut 0 bases from V and 9 bases from J, with 9 bases between. This sample was included in a study of CD8+ T cells in alopecia areata. On the study more broadly: Affected scalp percentage determined the severity score of treated patients. Findings and limits, study-wide: Scalp clonality and expanded CD8+ clones among the top 100 fell significantly with tofacitinib. Shared TCR sequences were less clear between patients than in mice, possibly partly from HLA diversity.

The J gene is TRBJ2-7, the V gene TRBV7-9; no clear D. The sample was CD8+ T cells sorted from blood, taken between weeks 30 and 35, from a patient treated with tofacitinib. This clonotype was sampled from a human donor with alopecia areata. CDR3 sequence (DNA): TGTGCCAGCAGCTTAGCGCTGGAAGGGCAGTACTTC. Protein: CASSLALEGQYF.